The entry below gives a single T cell receptor beta chain sequence along with its context. This clone was detected only a few times. Its antigen is not yet known. Base qualities are not at hand, and no much larger clone is one base apart. A single peripheral blood draw of around 120 mL on average was collected from each donor into heparinised tubes. A BD FACSAria II and a panel including CD45RO, CCR7, CD25, CD127, CD95 and CD27 were used to sort naive, central memory, regulatory and stem cell-like memory CD4+ T cells. Every sorted population had a purity above 95%. Right away, PBMCs were isolated by Lymphoprep density gradient centrifugation and were stained directly, with no culture step. Samples were stained and sorted in pairs, with one healthy donor and one patient per experiment, so that batch effects were minimized. This record comes from a study of beta chain features in type 1 diabetes (dated by TCRdb to 2017 to 2018). For the study in its entirety: Mean age, gender distribution, total cell number and subset yield did not differ between patients and healthy donors. The study compared the TCRB repertoires of sorted circulating CD4+ T cell subsets in recently diagnosed type 1 diabetes patients with those in matched healthy donors. A total of about 99,000,000 sorted cells were examined across all samples, and RNA yield correlated strongly with the number of cells per subset. Regulatory and stem cell-like memory subsets were obtained from only 8 patients and about eight healthy donors, while naive and central memory subsets were obtained from all 30 or so donors.

Results and caveats for the whole study, not just this receptor: Shorter templates might be favored by PCR, yet because patient and control samples were amplified and corrected together, any such skew would affect both groups equally. Only small numbers of individuals were included in the HLA sub-analyses, which left unresolved whether HLA type had any influence on TCRB rearrangement. At VDJ recombination sites, type 1 diabetes patients had fewer insertions and more deleted nucleotides, which implies abnormalities in thymic rearrangement. In all four CD4+ subsets, TCRB CDR3 length was moderately but significantly shorter in type 1 diabetes patients. Because cDNA was sequenced instead of genomic DNA, activated cells with high expression could be over-represented, although the groups did not differ in activation or CD3 levels. The naive, central memory and regulatory TCRB repertoires appeared to resemble one another more closely among patients than among healthy donors.

The High Capacity cDNA Reverse Transcription Kit was used to reverse transcribe all of the isolated RNA, meaning that expressed TCRB transcripts were what got sequenced. Deep immunoSEQ sequencing was performed on naive, central memory and regulatory T cell samples, with an average of about 3.6 million total reads per sample. Sorted cells were lysed in RLT buffer and RNA was extracted with DNase-treated RNeasy Micro or Mini kits, depending on cell number. To prevent cross-contamination, each cell subset was processed individually, whereas patient and healthy donor samples were processed jointly. The immunoSEQ multiplex PCR was used to amplify TCRB sequences from cDNA, yielding 87-bp fragments that span the CDR3 region. Amplicons were sequenced on the Illumina HiSeq platform. The source study handled its data this way. Synthetic template baselines were used to correct PCR bias computationally, reads within Hamming distance 2 were collapsed together, and singletons that could not be merged were discarded. Reads were aligned to IMGT to assign V, D and J genes, CDR3 length, and insertions or deletions at six rearrangement sites. Within each subset, clonotype counts were normalized to sorted cell number, after which true diversity and Gini coefficients were computed with the tcR R package. The overlap coefficient, calculated on TCRB nucleotide sequences, was used to measure repertoire sharing. As a proxy for the pre-selection repertoire, out-of-frame TCRB sequences from naive cells were analyzed. The table comes from immuneACCESS by way of TCRdb, which keeps in-frame sequences with V and J called. Part of the clones is missing from these tables; in studies checked, under half for an unresolved V gene and the rest for unknown reasons. From that table come the V and J calls and clone size; the DNA was used to work out D and trimming. For this sample the table gives about 660,000 clones, of which over 12% were detected only once. The ten largest clones take up 0.035% to 0.045% of the sample.

Sequenced sample: naive CD4+ T cells from blood. What the cell subset or site label conveys for this sample: true naive CD4+ T cells. This receptor was obtained from a man younger than 35 with type 1 diabetes.

The CDR3 protein sequence reads: CASSQRLAGYEQYF. The DNA is TGTGCCAGCAGCCAGAGACTAGCGGGCTACGAGCAGTACTTC. The V and J segments used are TRBV14 and TRBJ2-7; 10 bases in between match TRBD2. Trimming takes 3 bases off V and 3 bases off J; junction bases not matched to a gene: 2. From the cysteine up to the phenylalanine, the CDR3 has a length of 14 residues. The CDR3 DNA has 42 bases and is translated from base 1. According to the germline V gene, CDR1 reads SGHDN and CDR2 reads FVKESK.